These T cell receptor beta chains were read from a single sample in a study of technical replicates of blood from a handful of donors. Libraries were prepared by immunoSEQ multiplex PCR; TCRdb keeps only in-frame clonotypes and omits some of them. The sample carries about 66,000 clones, roughly 93% recorded once. Source material: T cells isolated from PBMCs. The receptors come from a human donor in good health. Each CDR3 is given with its conserved first and last residue.

j_call v_call cdr3_aa
TRBJ1-3 TRBV19 CASKQDTLASGNTIYF
TRBJ1-2 TRBV6-5 CASSSGSYGYTF
TRBJ2-1 TRBV29-1 CSVDTSGSYNEQFF
TRBJ2-2 TRBV13 CASSLQGSGELFF
TRBJ2-1 TRBV11-2 CASSLGRELNEQFF
TRBJ2-2 TRBV10-1 CASRERTSGTLSYTGELFF
TRBJ1-2 TRBV2 CASSEDRGWSRGNGYTF
TRBJ2-7 TRBV7-9 CASSLMAGHEQYF
TRBJ2-3 TRBV30 CAWSRAQLDTQYF
TRBJ2-1 TRBV28 CASSPQRLAFNEQFF
TRBJ1-3 TRBV29-1 CSVSQGAGNTIYF
TRBJ2-7 TRBV9 CASSPRAGPSYEQYF
TRBJ2-2 TRBV7-9 CASSFLGAGGARELFF